These 19 T cell receptor beta chains originate from one sample sequenced in a study of T-cell memory formation after mild COVID-19. One entry per CDR3 protein, called by TCRdb with MiXCR from the 5' RACE reads. The sample includes 280,000 or so distinct CDR3 sequences, over 7% of them seen just once. Sequenced material: PBMCs or a T cell subset sorted from them (not recorded which). All receptors derive from a man aged 18 to 29 who had mild COVID-19 (a few samples of this study predate the infection). Cell type and time point are not known.

This clonotype was counted a few times. V is TRBV9 and J is TRBJ1-1, with D unclear. V was trimmed by 4 bases and J by 1 base, leaving 5 bases between them. The CDR3 contains 12 residues. Looked up from germline, CDR1 is SGDLS and CDR2 is YYNGEE. CDR3 residues: CASSRRNTEAFF. In nucleotides, the CDR3 is TGTGCCAGCAGCCGCCGGAACACTGAAGCTTTCTTT.

The chain uses TRBV5-5 and TRBJ2-2; no clear D gene. The CDR3 is 16 amino acids. CDR1 and CDR2 from the germline V gene are SGHKS and YYEKEE (reference sequence). The V and J ends lost 1 base and 1 base respectively, with 11 bases between them. CDR3 in amino acids: CASSLYPALNTGELFF. The CDR3 nucleotides are TGTGCCAGCAGCTTGTATCCGGCCTTGAACACCGGGGAGCTGTTTTTT.

The chain employs TRBV12-3 or TRBV12-4 and TRBJ2-7; unclear D gene. The CDR3 consists of 14 residues. V shed 1 base and J shed 3 bases, with 10 bases lying between them. The CDR3: CASSLDGPYYEQYF. CDR3 DNA sequence: TGTGCCAGCAGTTTAGACGGACCATACTACGAGCAGTACTTC.

This clonotype was seen a handful of times. This rearrangement joins TRBV6-1 to TRBJ2-2, with D possibly matching TRBD1 (5 bases). The V end was cut by 10 bases, the J end by 1 base, with 10 bases between. The CDR3 has 13 residues. CDR1 and CDR2 from the germline V gene are MNHNS and SASEGT. This chain's CDR3 is CANQGLNTGELFF. The CDR3 DNA reads as TGTGCCAACCAGGGTTTGAACACCGGGGAGCTGTTTTTT.

This chain connects TRBV6-2 or TRBV6-3 to TRBJ2-2; 7 nucleotides match TRBD2. Germline CDR1 is MNHEY and CDR2 is SVGEGT. V dropped 4 bases and J dropped 8; count of bases not matched to a gene: 7. The CDR3 length is 14 residues. The CDR3 loop reads CASSWRLASGELFF. For the CDR3, the DNA is TGTGCCAGCAGTTGGCGACTAGCTTCAGGGGAGCTGTTTTTT.

This clonotype has at least ten counts. This chain links TRBV7-2 with TRBJ2-1; TRBD2 is a possible D gene (5 bases). Looked up from germline, CDR1 is SGHTA and CDR2 is FQGNSA. V was clipped by 4 bases and J by 1 base, with 14 bases between them. The CDR3 extends over 16 amino acids. The CDR3 loop is CASSSRFSGSYNEQFF. The CDR3 coding sequence is TGTGCCAGCAGCTCACGTTTTTCGGGATCCTACAATGAGCAGTTCTTC.

This chain joins TRBV4-1 and TRBJ2-5, with 10 bases lining up with TRBD2. The CDR3 consists of 18 residues. The germline V gene has CDR1 MGHRA and CDR2 YSYEKL. With 0 bases clipped from V and 6 bases from J, the junction kept 13 bases outside the gene matches. DNA for the CDR3: TGCGCCAGCAGCCAAGATCCAGAGGCTAGCGGGGGTGGAAAGACCCAGTACTTC. Amino acids: CASSQDPEASGGGKTQYF.

Many counts were recorded for this clonotype. This chain links TRBV6-2 or TRBV6-3 with TRBJ2-5, with D tentatively TRBD1 (6 bases). Per the germline V gene, CDR1 is MNHEY and CDR2 is SVGEGT. The CDR3 is made up of 16 amino acids. The V end was cut by 4 bases, the J end by 2 bases, with 17 bases between. The CDR3 loop is CASSSPDRSPQETQYF. CDR3 sequence (DNA): TGTGCCAGCAGTTCCCCGGACAGATCTCCGCAAGAGACCCAGTACTTC.

V and J are TRBV6-2 or TRBV6-3 and TRBJ2-1; D not resolved. The CDR3 length is 15 residues. CDR1 is MNHEY and CDR2 is SVGEGT in the germline V gene. V lost 5 bases, J lost 5 bases, and 16 bases lay in between. The CDR3 region is CASSPIGRFNNEQFF. Written as DNA, the CDR3 is TGTGCCAGCAGTCCGATCGGCCGGTTTAACAATGAGCAGTTCTTC.

The genes are TRBV6-2 or TRBV6-3 and TRBJ2-5; TRBD2 matches 15 bases. The CDR3 is made up of 16 amino acids. Germline V gene data show CDR1 as MNHEY and CDR2 as SVGEGT. The junction had 7 bases not matched to a gene; V was cut back by 6 bases and J by 5 bases. The CDR3 DNA is TGTGCCAGCAGATGGACTAGCGGGGGGGCCGCGGAGACCCAGTACTTC. Translation gives CASRWTSGGAAETQYF.

This rearrangement joins TRBV12-3 or TRBV12-4 to TRBJ1-4; D gene uncertain. V shed 5 bases and J shed 0 bases, with 10 bases lying between them. The length of the CDR3 is 15 residues. CDR3 in amino acids: CASSVGYATNEKLFF. In nucleotides, the CDR3 is TGTGCCAGCAGTGTGGGCTATGCAACTAATGAAAAACTGTTTTTT.

A few counts support this clonotype. This chain joins TRBV7-3 and TRBJ2-2; 8 bases agree with TRBD1. Losses at the gene ends were 6 bases for V and 1 base for J; bases not matched to a gene: 4. The germline V gene has CDR1 SGHTA and CDR2 FQGTGA. This CDR3 region has 15 residues. CDR3 region: CASRLDRENTGELFF. CDR3 in DNA: TGTGCCAGCAGACTGGACAGGGAGAACACCGGGGAGCTGTTTTTT.

The rearrangement uses TRBV21-1 and TRBJ2-3. TRBV21-1 is annotated as a pseudogene. This CDR3 has 15 amino acids. The CDR3 bases are TGTGCCAGCAGCAAGGCCCCCACACCCCCAGATACGCAGTATTTT. Encoded protein: CASSKAPTPPDTQYF.

This clonotype was seen only a few times. The chain employs TRBV6-2 or TRBV6-3 and TRBJ2-3, with D perhaps TRBD1 (5 bases). CDR1 is MNHEY and CDR2 is SVGEGT in the germline V gene. The V gene lost 2 bases and the J gene lost 6 bases, with 12 bases spanning the gap. The CDR3 contains 14 residues. The CDR3 DNA is TGTGCCAGCAGTTACGGGGCCGTTCTGGATACGCAGTATTTT. It translates to CASSYGAVLDTQYF.

This rearrangement joins TRBV5-1 to TRBJ2-3, with TRBD1 identical over 9 bases. The length of the CDR3 is 14 residues. Trimming took 7 bases from V and 4 from J; bases not matched to a gene: 7. Germline V gene sequence: CDR1 SGHRS, CDR2 YFSETQ. The CDR3 DNA reads TGCGCCAGCGGTTCCGGGACAGGGTCAGATACGCAGTATTTT. This codes for CASGSGTGSDTQYF.

This clonotype was observed a few times. V is TRBV5-1 and J is TRBJ2-7, with a tentative D call TRBD1 (7 bases). V lost 3 bases to trimming and J lost 4 bases, with 20 bases between them. The CDR3 extends over 16 amino acids. The germline gives CDR1 SGHRS, CDR2 YFSETQ. CDR3 in DNA: TGCGCCAGCAGCTCGTATCCTAGGGCAGGGGGGTACGAGCAGTACTTC. Translating gives CASSSYPRAGGYEQYF. Full variable domain (remainder filled in from reference TRBV5-1 and TRBJ2-7): KAGVTQTPRYLIKTRGQQVTLSCSPISGHRSVSWYQQTPGQGLQFLFEYFSETQRNKGNFPGRFSGRQFSNSRSEMNVSTLELGDSALYLCASSSYPRAGGYEQYFGPGTRLTVT.

This chain links TRBV5-1 with TRBJ2-7; a possible D gene is TRBD2 (7 bases). The germline V gene has CDR1 SGHRS and CDR2 YFSETQ. The ends were cut back, 1 base at V and 4 bases at J, with 15 bases in the middle. The CDR3 covers 15 residues. The CDR3 loop reads CASSLRSGGGYEQYF. The CDR3 coding sequence is TGCGCCAGCAGCTTGAGGTCGGGGGGCGGATACGAGCAGTACTTC. The entire variable domain, with the rest obtained from reference TRBV5-1 and TRBJ2-7, is as follows: KAGVTQTPRYLIKTRGQQVTLSCSPISGHRSVSWYQQTPGQGLQFLFEYFSETQRNKGNFPGRFSGRQFSNSRSEMNVSTLELGDSALYLCASSLRSGGGYEQYFGPGTRLTVT.

The chain carries TRBV7-2 and TRBJ1-1; D remains unclear. The CDR3 contains 15 residues. Trimming stripped 4 bases from V and 5 bases from J, with 17 bases between. From germline, CDR1 is SGHTA and CDR2 FQGNSA. In nucleotides, the CDR3 is TGTGCCAGCAGCTCCAGTGGTTTAGGGCAAACTGAAGCTTTCTTT. This encodes CASSSSGLGQTEAFF.

This clonotype has only a few counts. V is TRBV7-2 and J is TRBJ1-2, with 9 nucleotides matching TRBD1. Germline lookup yields CDR1 SGHTA and CDR2 FQGNSA. J was trimmed by 5 bases and V by 4 bases; bases with no gene match: 8. This CDR3 spans 15 amino acids. CDR3 DNA sequence: TGTGCCAGCAGCTCCTTTGACAGGGGGAGATATGGCTACACCTTC. Its translation: CASSSFDRGRYGYTF.